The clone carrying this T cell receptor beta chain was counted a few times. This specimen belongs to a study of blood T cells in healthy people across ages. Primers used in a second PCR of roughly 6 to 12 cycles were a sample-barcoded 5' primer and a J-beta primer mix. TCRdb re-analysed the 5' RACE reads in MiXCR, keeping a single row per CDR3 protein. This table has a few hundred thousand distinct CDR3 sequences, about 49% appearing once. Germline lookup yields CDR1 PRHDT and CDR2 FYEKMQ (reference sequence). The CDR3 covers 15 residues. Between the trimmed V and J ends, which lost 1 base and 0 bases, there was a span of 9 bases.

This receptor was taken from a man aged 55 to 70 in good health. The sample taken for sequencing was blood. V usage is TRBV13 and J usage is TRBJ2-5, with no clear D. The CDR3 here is CASSLVASYQETQYF. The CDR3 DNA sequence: TGTGCCAGCAGCTTAGTGGCGAGCTACCAAGAGACCCAGTACTTC.